This TCR beta chain was sequenced during a study of T cell responses to AZD1222 COVID-19 vaccine. Profiling relied on immunoSEQ multiplex PCR, and the TCRdb table lists in-frame clones only, not all of them. Of some 200,000 clones listed, 90% to 95% are singletons. The V gene's germline CDR1 is KGHSH and CDR2 LQKENI. The V and J ends lost 3 bases and 5 bases, in that order; junction bases with no gene match: 10. The CDR3 has 17 amino acids. V usage is TRBV18 and J usage is TRBJ1-5; 10 positions agree with TRBD1. This material consisted of peripheral blood, taken 28 days after the second AZD1222 dose. This receptor was identified in an adult who received the AZD1222 COVID-19 vaccine. CDR3 sequence (DNA): TGTGCCAGCTCACCTAGGGGTCCCGGACAGGGGGATCAGCCCCAGCATTTT. It is translated as CASSPRGPGQGDQPQHF.